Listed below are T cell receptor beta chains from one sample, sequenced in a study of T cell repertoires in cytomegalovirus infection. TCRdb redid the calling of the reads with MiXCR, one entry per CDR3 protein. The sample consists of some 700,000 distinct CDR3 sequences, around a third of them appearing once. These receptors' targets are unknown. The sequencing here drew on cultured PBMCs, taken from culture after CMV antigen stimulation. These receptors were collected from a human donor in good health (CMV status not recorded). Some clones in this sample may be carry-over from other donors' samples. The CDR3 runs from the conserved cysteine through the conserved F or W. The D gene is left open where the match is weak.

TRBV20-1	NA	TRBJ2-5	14	CSARDFPTRGTQYF
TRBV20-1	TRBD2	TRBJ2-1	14	CSARRASGNNEQFF
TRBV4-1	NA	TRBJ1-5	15	CASSQTGTSNQPQHF
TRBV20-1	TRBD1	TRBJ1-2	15	CSARKDRVYGYGYTF
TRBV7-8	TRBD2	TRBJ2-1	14	CASSSRTGRDEQFF
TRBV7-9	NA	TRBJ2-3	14	CASSHRGRADTQYF
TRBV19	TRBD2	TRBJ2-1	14	CASSLAGVVNEQFF
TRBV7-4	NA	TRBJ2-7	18	CASSLGPQSGVMDYEQYF
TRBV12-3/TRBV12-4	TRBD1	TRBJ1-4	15	CASTPTGGAFGKLFF
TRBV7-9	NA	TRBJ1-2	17	CASSPKSGGPIGYGYTF
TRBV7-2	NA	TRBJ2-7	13	CASGRPGRGEQYF
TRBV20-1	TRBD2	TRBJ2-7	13	CSATWTSMGEQYF
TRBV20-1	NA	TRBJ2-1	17	CSARDLTGVGSYNEQFF
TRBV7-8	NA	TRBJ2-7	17	CASSLAPESGYSYEQYF